Shown below are 20 T cell receptor beta chains from a single sample sequenced in a study of response to subunit inactivated influenza vaccine (dated by TCRdb to 2017 to 2018). To prepare the library, RT-PCR was applied. For sequencing, an Illumina HiSeq 2500 was employed. TCRdb trimmed public reads at Q25 via fastp, called clones via MiXCR and kept in-frame beta chains. Rows are combined by CDR3 protein, so each entry shows the most common genes and DNA. The sample table contains 450,000 to 500,000 distinct CDR3 sequences; only one count was recorded for approximately 11% of them. The top ten constitute over 9.5% of the sample. Read against the paper, the sample's time point label means: around 47 days after influenza vaccine administration. The sample was PBMCs from blood, taken about 6 weeks after vaccination. The receptors were gathered from a man in his fifties or sixties who received an inactivated influenza vaccine. Donor details come from another sample of the same person, matched by shared clones.

The chain carries TRBV5-1 and TRBJ2-2; D is perhaps TRBD1 (5 bases). This CDR3 is 15 amino acids long. Germline V gene data show CDR1 as SGHRS and CDR2 as YFSETQ. V lost 2 bases and J 3 bases, leaving 11 bases between the germline ends. Here the CDR3 reads CASSLLDKHTGELFF. The CDR3 region has the DNA TGCGCCAGCAGCTTATTGGACAAACACACCGGGGAGCTGTTTTTT.

The V gene is TRBV4-3, the J gene TRBJ2-7, with 9 bases that match TRBD2. The CDR3 consists of 15 residues. With 1 base clipped from V and 6 bases from J, the junction kept 7 bases outside the gene matches. Per the germline V gene, CDR1 is LGHNA and CDR2 is YSLEER. The CDR3 spells CASSQVVSGGLEQYF. Written as DNA, the CDR3 is TGCGCCAGCAGCCAAGTGGTTAGCGGGGGACTCGAGCAGTACTTC.

This clonotype was observed a few times. The rearrangement links TRBV7-9 to TRBJ2-1, with D perhaps TRBD1 or TRBD2 (5 bases each). V was pared by 5 bases and J by 7 bases, with 15 bases between. Looked up from germline, CDR1 is SEHNR and CDR2 is FQNEAQ (reference sequence). This CDR3 is 14 amino acids long. The CDR3 region is CASSTRDAINEQFF. The CDR3 DNA reads as TGTGCCAGCAGCACCCGGGACGCGATAAATGAGCAGTTCTTC.

This clonotype was counted many times. This chain connects TRBV10-3 to TRBJ2-7; no firm D call. The CDR3 totals 12 residues. V gave up 3 bases and J gave up 4 bases, with 7 bases separating them. Per the germline V gene, CDR1 is ENHRY and CDR2 is SYGVKD. The CDR3 loop is CAISENGYEQYF. The DNA of the CDR3 is TGTGCCATCAGTGAAAATGGGTACGAGCAGTACTTC.

This clonotype was counted between two and nine times. This chain joins TRBV24-1 and TRBJ2-3, with 10 bases that match TRBD2. Germline-derived CDR1 and CDR2 are KGHDR and SFDVKD. The CDR3 sequence is 17 residues long. The V gene end was trimmed by 4 bases and the J gene end by 2 bases; junction bases not matched to a gene: 8. DNA for the CDR3: TGTGCCACCAGTGAGAGGGGAGCGGGAGGGCCCACAGATACGCAGTATTTT. It yields the protein CATSERGAGGPTDTQYF.

There are many counts of this clonotype. Here the CDR3 DNA reads TGTGCCAGCAGCTTAGCGGGGACGGGTGTGGGAAGTGGCTACACCTTC. As protein: CASSLAGTGVGSGYTF. The chain links TRBV7-2 to TRBJ1-2; D might be TRBD1 (5 bases). Trimming left V 0 bases short and J 7 bases short, with 18 bases between. Per the germline V gene, CDR1 is SGHTA and CDR2 is FQGNSA. This CDR3 has 16 residues.

This chain connects TRBV6-2 or TRBV6-3 to TRBJ2-7, with D perhaps given as TRBD1 or TRBD2 (5 bases each). The V gene lost 0 bases and the J gene lost 6 bases, with 15 bases spanning the gap. This CDR3 has 15 amino acids. Germline values: CDR1 MNHEY, CDR2 SVGEGT. The CDR3 sequence is CASSYSSGTLSEQYF. DNA for the CDR3: TGTGCCAGCAGTTACTCCTCCGGGACCTTGAGCGAGCAGTACTTC.

This clonotype was picked up a small number of times. The chain couples TRBV20-1 to TRBJ2-1; 7 positions match TRBD1. The CDR3 runs 15 residues. The V segment lost 0 bases and the J segment 6 bases; nucleotides outside the gene matches: 8. Germline CDR1 is DFQATT and CDR2 is SNEGSKA (reference sequence). The CDR3, as DNA: TGCAGTGCTAGAGACCATCTGACAGGGATCAATGAGCAGTTCTTC. This encodes CSARDHLTGINEQFF.

The chain joins TRBV5-4 to TRBJ2-3, with 15 bases that match TRBD2. This CDR3 is built from 16 residues. V gave up 3 bases and J gave up 5 bases; unmatched junction bases: 4. CDR1 and CDR2 (germline): SGHNT, YYREEE (reference sequence). CDR3 residues: CASSSGLAGGGDTQYF. Written as DNA, the CDR3 is TGTGCCAGCAGCTCGGGACTAGCGGGGGGCGGAGATACGCAGTATTTT.

J is TRBJ2-5 and V is TRBV7-6; D gene uncertain. The CDR3 has 13 residues. The germline V gene has CDR1 SGHVS and CDR2 FNYEAQ. V was clipped by 4 bases and J by 2 bases, with 8 bases between them. The CDR3 sequence is CASSSIPQETQYF. CDR3 DNA: TGTGCCAGCAGCTCGATACCACAAGAGACCCAGTACTTC.

The CDR3 nucleotides are TGTGCCAGCAGAGCTGACAGGGGGCGGAGCACAGATACGCAGTATTTT. Protein sequence: CASRADRGRSTDTQYF. V usage is TRBV12-3 or TRBV12-4 and J usage is TRBJ2-3; 10 bases agree with TRBD1. The CDR3 contains 16 residues. With 6 bases clipped from V and 0 bases from J, the junction kept 6 bases outside the gene matches.

The J gene is TRBJ2-7, the V gene TRBV3-1, with D tentatively TRBD2 (5 bases). CDR1 and CDR2 (germline): LGHDT, YNNKEL (reference sequence). The CDR3 is 16 residues long. V was trimmed by 0 bases and J by 3 bases, leaving 15 bases between them. The CDR3 DNA follows: TGTGCCAGCAGCCAAGATTTTGCGGGTGGAAGCTACGAGCAGTACTTC. Protein sequence: CASSQDFAGGSYEQYF.

This clonotype has a handful of counts. V and J are TRBV20-1 and TRBJ2-7, with TRBD2 matching 12 bases. The V and J ends lost 5 bases and 4 bases, in that order; junction bases with no gene match: 6. The CDR3 is made up of 14 amino acids. CDR1 DFQATT and CDR2 SNEGSKA come from the germline V gene (reference sequence). The DNA for the CDR3 is TGCAGTGCTGACCGACTAGCGGGAGAGTACGAGCAGTACTTC. This encodes CSADRLAGEYEQYF.

V is TRBV6-5 and J is TRBJ2-3, with a weak D call TRBD2 (5 bases). Germline loops: CDR1 MNHEY, CDR2 SVGAGI. The CDR3 is made up of 15 amino acids. V lost 2 bases to trimming and J lost 1 base, with 10 bases between them. The CDR3, as DNA: TGTGCCAGCAGTTACGCGGGTTTCGGCACAGATACGCAGTATTTT. Protein sequence: CASSYAGFGTDTQYF.

This clonotype was observed many times. The chain is built from TRBV10-3 and TRBJ2-1; 9 bases align to TRBD1. Trimming removed 9 bases from V and 8 bases from J; junction bases left unmatched: 11. CDR1 and CDR2 from the germline V gene are ENHRY and SYGVKD. The CDR3 is 14 amino acids. The CDR3 bases are TGTGCCATTCTTCGACAGGGGGGCACCGATGAGCAGTTCTTC. Translation gives CAILRQGGTDEQFF.

This clonotype showed up just a few times. CDR3 residues: CASSLDGGPPGQMNTEAFF. DNA of the CDR3: TGTGCCAGCAGCTTAGATGGTGGGCCTCCAGGACAGATGAACACTGAAGCTTTCTTT. The J gene is TRBJ1-1, the V gene TRBV11-1; D is perhaps TRBD1 (6 bases). The CDR3 consists of 19 residues. Germline values: CDR1 SGHAT, CDR2 FQDESV (reference sequence). Trimming removed 1 base at V and 0 bases at J, with 21 bases between.

This clonotype was observed a handful of times. The rearrangement links TRBV28 to TRBJ1-1; D is unresolved. With 7 bases removed from V and 2 bases from J, the gap between germline ends came to 5 bases. This CDR3 has 11 amino acids. In germline, CDR1 is MDHEN, CDR2 SYDVKM. CDR3 residues: CASKDNTEAFF. The CDR3 nucleotides read TGTGCCAGCAAGGATAACACTGAAGCTTTCTTT.

This rearrangement joins TRBV4-2 to TRBJ2-3, with D perhaps matching TRBD2 (6 bases). The CDR3 consists of 16 residues. Germline CDR1 is LGHNA and CDR2 is YNFKEQ. The ends were cut back, 0 bases at V and 7 bases at J, with 17 bases in the middle. This CDR3 is CASSQEGGASTYTQYF. Here the CDR3 DNA reads TGTGCCAGCAGCCAAGAGGGCGGGGCGTCAACCTATACGCAGTATTTT.

The chain uses TRBV27 and TRBJ2-2, with 7 bases that match TRBD1. Germline trimming cut 5 bases from V and 2 bases from J; bases unmatched to any gene: 8. Germline V gives CDR1 MNHEY, CDR2 SMNVEV (reference sequence). The CDR3 is 16 residues long. DNA for the CDR3: TGTGCCAGCAGTCCGTGGGACAGTTCCAACACCGGGGAGCTGTTTTTT. It encodes CASSPWDSSNTGELFF.

This clonotype was observed a handful of times. The CDR3 spells CASTPNRGGRTGELFF. CDR3 DNA: TGTGCCAGCACCCCGAATAGGGGAGGTCGCACCGGGGAGCTGTTTTTT. The genes are TRBV3-1 and TRBJ2-2; D perhaps matches TRBD2 (6 bases). The CDR3 is 16 amino acids. Germline CDR1 is LGHDT and CDR2 is YNNKEL (reference sequence). Deletions cut 7 bases from V and 4 bases from J, with 19 bases between.